Reported below is one T cell receptor beta chain. Its target is not known. The ends lost 5 bases at V and 10 bases at J; junction bases unmatched: 7. The CDR3 covers 13 residues. In germline, CDR1 is SGHTA, CDR2 FQGNSA. This entry comes from a study of molecular identifiers for immune sequencing clone quantification. Each CDR3 protein is one row after TCRdb ran MiXCR on the PCR reads. The profile covers about 510,000 distinct CDR3 sequences, with around 23% appearing a single time and under 0.8% taken by the ten largest. Study-level findings and limits: Effector cells kept over 98% of their molecules in clones above 20 RNA copies, while naive cells kept under 1% there.

The sorting of naive CD8 T cells used the CD8+CD4-CCR7+CD45RA+ phenotype. This receptor was taken from a human donor in good health. Some libraries in this study had Jurkat cell RNA spiked in. The J gene is TRBJ2-1, the V gene TRBV7-2; 8 nucleotides match TRBD1. Sequenced: naive CD8+ T cells from blood, with Jurkat cell RNA spiked in. Subset noted: FACS-sorted CD8+CD4-CCR7+CD45RA+ naive T cells. CDR3 DNA: TGTGCCAGCAGCCCGACAGGGGCAAGGGAGCAGTTCTTC. It yields the protein CASSPTGAREQFF.